One T cell receptor beta chain is described in this entry. This record belongs to a study of somatic mutations in cytotoxic T cells in rheumatoid arthritis. V was clipped by 8 bases and J by 8 bases, with 10 bases between them. Germline assignment: CDR1 MNHEY and CDR2 SMNVEV (reference sequence). The CDR3 length is 12 residues. How the authors handled the data: Large patient CD8+ clones, those above 1%, rarely matched published virus-specific TCRB sequences. TCRdb keeps only in-frame clones here, not all; method: immunoSEQ multiplex PCR. The V and J calls and the clone size are those of that table, but D and trimming were determined from the DNA. The sample lists roughly 4,500 clones; around 80% were seen once.

The clonotype was recovered from a woman aged 55-69 years with rheumatoid arthritis. The chain recombines TRBV27 with TRBJ1-6; D unclear. Sample: CD8+ T cells sorted from blood. This CDR3 is CASATSDSPLHF. The CDR3 nucleotides read TGTGCCAGCGCCACCAGCGATTCACCCCTCCACTTT.